Below are 18 T cell receptor beta chains sequenced from a single sample in a study of post-analysis software for immune sequencing data. General observations from the study: Controls showed lower frequencies than patients for five TRBV segments, and TRBV5-6, TRBV5-1 and TRBV20-1 were among these.

Their specific antigens are unknown. Unique molecular identifiers tagged the TCR beta cDNA libraries. A single record per CDR3 protein comes from TCRdb applying MiXCR to the PCR reads. The sample includes about 540,000 distinct CDR3 sequences, 30% to 40% seen only once; the top ten take approximately 6%. The sample comprised blood. Receptors were obtained from a girl aged 2 to 17 with multiple sclerosis.

This clonotype was counted ten times or more. At one end, the junction sequence differs from germline, possibly due to a read error. The chain recombines TRBV5-1 with TRBJ1-5; 9 bases are a match to TRBD1. The CDR3 consists of 14 residues. CDR1 is SGHRS and CDR2 is YFSETQ in the germline V gene. The CDR3 spells CASSLDRGDQPQHF. The CDR3 DNA reads TGTGCCAGCTCACTGGACAGGGGAGATCAGCCCCAGCATTTT.

This chain joins TRBV19 and TRBJ1-1, with 8 positions matching TRBD1. Looked up from germline, CDR1 is LNHDA and CDR2 is SQIVND (reference sequence). CDR3 size: 16 residues. V dropped 5 bases and J dropped 2; count of bases not matched to a gene: 10. CDR3 coding DNA: TGTGCCAGTAGTTCAGACCCGACAGGGGCCAACACTGAAGCTTTCTTT. Its translation: CASSSDPTGANTEAFF.

The rearrangement joins TRBV5-6 to TRBJ2-1, with TRBD2 matching over 7 bases. V shed 0 bases and J 13 bases; nucleotides not matched to a gene: 4. This CDR3 contains 12 residues. Germline-derived CDR1 and CDR2 are SGHDT and YYEEEE. CDR3 in amino acids: CASSLGGGRQFF. As DNA, the CDR3 is TGTGCCAGCAGCTTGGGGGGGGGAAGACAGTTCTTC.

This clonotype has more than one count but fewer than ten. This rearrangement joins TRBV3-1 to TRBJ2-7; D remains ambiguous. This CDR3 region has 13 residues. From germline, CDR1 is LGHDT and CDR2 YNNKEL (reference sequence). V shed 3 bases and J shed 7 bases, with 13 bases lying between them. CDR3 protein: CASSQAPLGEQYF. In nucleotides, the CDR3 is TGTGCCAGCAGCCAGGCCCCCCTTGGAGAGCAGTACTTC.

The rearrangement joins TRBV7-2 to TRBJ2-7; 8 bases are shared with TRBD2. The length of the CDR3 is 15 residues. Germline V gene data show CDR1 as SGHTA and CDR2 as FQGNSA. Losses at the gene ends were 3 bases for V and 2 bases for J; bases not matched to a gene: 6. The chain's CDR3 is CASSFTSGDTYEQYF. Here the CDR3 DNA reads TGTGCCAGCAGCTTTACTAGCGGTGACACCTACGAGCAGTACTTC.

This rearrangement joins TRBV20-1 to TRBJ2-5, with D uncertain. CDR1 is DFQATT, CDR2 SNEGSKA, per germline (reference sequence). This CDR3 is 13 amino acids long. V was cut by 5 bases and J by 2 bases, with 12 bases left in between. The CDR3 sequence: CSAYPGQQETQYF. Written as DNA, the CDR3 is TGCAGTGCTTATCCGGGCCAGCAAGAGACCCAGTACTTC.

This clonotype was detected only a few times. A read error may produce the germline difference seen at one junction end. The chain has TRBV12-3 or TRBV12-4 and TRBJ2-1, with D perhaps TRBD2 (5 bases). CDR3 length equals 20 residues. For the CDR3, the DNA is TGCGCCAGCAGTTTTAGGCCGATCCCAAGTATAGGAGGCTCCTACAATGAGCAGTTCTTC. Translation gives CASSFRPIPSIGGSYNEQFF.

The genes are TRBV10-3 and TRBJ1-2, with 8 bases aligning to TRBD1. J was trimmed by 8 bases and V by 6 bases; bases with no gene match: 5. Per germline, CDR1 ENHRY and CDR2 SYGVKD. This CDR3 is 12 amino acids long. The CDR3 bases are TGTGCCATCAGGCCAGGGGGCGCCGGCTACACCTTC. It specifies CAIRPGGAGYTF.

The rearrangement uses TRBV20-1 and TRBJ2-5; 8 bases fit TRBD2. From germline, CDR1 is DFQATT and CDR2 SNEGSKA (reference sequence). With 4 bases clipped from V and 4 bases from J, the junction kept 14 bases outside the gene matches. CDR3 size: 16 residues. CDR3 region: CSAKTGLAADTETQYF. CDR3 in DNA: TGCAGTGCTAAAACCGGACTAGCCGCTGATACAGAGACCCAGTACTTC.

The V call is TRBV6-1, the J call TRBJ1-2; D gene unclear. Germline assignment: CDR1 MNHNS and CDR2 SASEGT. Trimming shortened V by 8 bases and J by 7 bases, and 17 bases separated the two germline ends. CDR3 length equals 13 residues. As DNA, the CDR3 is TGTGCCAGCTCCGTCGAAGGGTTTAGTGGCTACACCTTC. Translating gives CASSVEGFSGYTF.

The rearrangement joins TRBV5-1 to TRBJ1-1; D gene ambiguous. The CDR3 is 15 amino acids. V was shortened by 5 bases and J by 1 base, with 15 bases between the two germline ends. Germline lookup yields CDR1 SGHRS and CDR2 YFSETQ. The CDR3, as DNA: TGCGCCAGCAGTCAGACACAAAAAGAGAACACTGAAGCTTTCTTT. It specifies CASSQTQKENTEAFF.

The chain employs TRBV12-3 or TRBV12-4 and TRBJ2-1, with 8 bases lining up with TRBD1. V shed 6 bases and J 12 bases; nucleotides not matched to a gene: 7. This CDR3 spans 12 amino acids. The CDR3 bases are TGTGCCAGCAGCGGACAGGGAATAGGGCAGTTCTTC. Amino acids: CASSGQGIGQFF.

J is TRBJ2-7 and V is TRBV5-1, with D perhaps being TRBD1 or TRBD2 (5 bases each). The germline gives CDR1 SGHRS, CDR2 YFSETQ. Between the trimmed V and J ends, which lost 1 base and 2 bases, there was a span of 16 bases. This CDR3 spans 16 amino acids. The CDR3 region is CASSLLEAGRTYEQYF. The CDR3 DNA sequence: TGCGCCAGCAGCTTGTTGGAGGCAGGGCGGACCTACGAGCAGTACTTC.

The chain recombines TRBV4-1 with TRBJ2-5; 7 bases align to TRBD1. The J call may be faulty, since TRBJ2-7 better matches the DNA end. The V gene's germline CDR1 is MGHRA and CDR2 YSYEKL. The CDR3 consists of 14 residues. CDR3 amino acids: CASSAGTVKYEQYF. The CDR3 bases are TGCGCCAGCAGCGCCGGGACAGTAAAATACGAGCAGTACTTC.

A few counts support this clonotype. V usage is TRBV4-1 and J usage is TRBJ2-1; maybe TRBD1 (5 bases). CDR3 length: 14 residues. The germline gives CDR1 MGHRA, CDR2 YSYEKL. V lost 0 bases and J 6 bases, leaving 9 bases between the germline ends. The CDR3 sequence is CASSQENRPNEQFF. CDR3 coding DNA: TGCGCCAGCAGCCAAGAAAACAGGCCCAATGAGCAGTTCTTC.

The gene calls are TRBV5-6 and TRBJ2-7; possibly TRBD2 for D (5 bases). The germline V gene has CDR1 SGHDT and CDR2 YYEEEE. V was cut by 4 bases and J by 2 bases, with 16 bases left in between. The CDR3 has 15 residues. The CDR3 protein is CASSQRMRAPYEQYF. For the CDR3, the DNA is TGTGCCAGCAGCCAGCGGATGAGGGCTCCCTACGAGCAGTACTTC.

The chain is built from TRBV9 and TRBJ2-2; TRBD2 matches 9 bases. This CDR3 has 16 amino acids. Per the germline V gene, CDR1 is SGDLS and CDR2 is YYNGEE. The J segment lost 0 bases and the V segment lost 4 bases, leaving 4 bases of the junction unmatched. CDR3 DNA: TGTGCCAGCAGCCCCCTAGCGGGGTCGAACACCGGGGAGCTGTTTTTT. Protein product: CASSPLAGSNTGELFF.

The rearrangement links TRBV12-3 or TRBV12-4 to TRBJ2-5, with 9 bases identical to TRBD2. V shed 10 bases and J 4 bases; nucleotides not matched to a gene: 16. This CDR3 spans 16 amino acids. The CDR3 here is CANNLPGTSLPETQYF. The DNA for the CDR3 is TGTGCCAACAACCTACCCGGGACTAGCCTTCCAGAGACCCAGTACTTC.